The 21 T cell receptor beta chains below all came from one sample that was sequenced in a study of shared clonotypes between healthy human individuals. The protocol was immunoSEQ multiplex PCR, while the TCRdb copy is restricted to in-frame clones and leaves out a portion. The sample lists some 500,000 clones, 65% to 80% seen once, with roughly 12% in the top ten. The specimen sequenced was PBMCs. These receptors all stem from a woman in her forties in good health. Some clones in this sample may be carry-over from other donors' samples.

In its sample, this clone was seen many times. This chain joins TRBV5-1 and TRBJ2-3; no clear D gene. The V gene's germline CDR1 is SGHRS and CDR2 YFSETQ. Between the trimmed V and J ends, which lost 4 bases and 6 bases, there was a span of 27 bases. This CDR3 is built from 18 residues. The CDR3 nucleotides are TGCGCCAGCAGCAACATTGTGGCAGGCGGATCCTCATCGGATACGCAGTATTTT. Protein sequence: CASSNIVAGGSSSDTQYF.

The chain joins TRBV5-4 to TRBJ1-2; 11 positions match TRBD1. The CDR3 is made up of 15 amino acids. With 4 bases clipped from V and 4 bases from J, the junction kept 6 bases outside the gene matches. CDR1 is SGHNT, CDR2 YYREEE, per germline (reference sequence). The CDR3 DNA is TGTGCCAGCAGCGCGCTGGACAGGGGGCGCTATGGCTACACCTTC. It translates to CASSALDRGRYGYTF.

The gene calls are TRBV28 and TRBJ2-5; D is uncertain. CDR3 length equals 11 residues. Per germline, CDR1 MDHEN and CDR2 SYDVKM. Trimming shortened V by 6 bases and J by 5 bases, and 7 bases separated the two germline ends. The CDR3, as DNA: TGTGCCAGCAGCCTCAAGGAGACCCAGTACTTC. Its translation: CASSLKETQYF.

This clone was seen only once. V gene TRBV18 combines with J gene TRBJ2-3; 9 bases align to TRBD2. V lost 3 bases to trimming and J lost 2 bases; unmatched junction nucleotides: 3. This CDR3 has 15 residues. Germline assignment: CDR1 KGHSH and CDR2 LQKENI. CDR3 loop: CASSPTSGLTDTQYF. The DNA of the CDR3 is TGTGCCAGCTCACCGACTAGCGGCCTCACAGATACGCAGTATTTT.

This chain joins TRBV6-5 and TRBJ2-1, with 8 nucleotides matching TRBD1. J gave up 7 bases and V 5 bases, and 7 bases lay outside the gene matches. Germline CDR1 is MNHEY and CDR2 is SVGAGI. This CDR3 is 14 amino acids long. CDR3 in DNA: TGTGCCAGCAGTCGCCGGACAGGGTCAAATGAGCAGTTCTTC. Amino acid sequence: CASSRRTGSNEQFF.

J is TRBJ2-7 and V is TRBV30, with D hard to call. Trimming stripped 0 bases from V and 7 bases from J, with 10 bases between. Germline CDR1 and CDR2: GTSNPN and SVGIG (reference sequence). The CDR3 is 12 amino acids. Here the CDR3 reads CAWSVGRWEQYF. The CDR3 region has the DNA TGTGCCTGGAGTGTCGGTAGGTGGGAGCAGTACTTC.

This chain connects TRBV28 to TRBJ2-5, with 14 bases aligning to TRBD2. Germline V CDR1 and CDR2: MDHEN, SYDVKM. Trimming cost V 4 bases and J 5 bases; bases outside gene matches: 9. The CDR3 runs 17 residues. CDR3 nucleotide sequence: TGTGCCAGCAGTTCTCCAGGACTAGCGGGAGGTCGGGAGACCCAGTACTTC. Its translation is CASSSPGLAGGRETQYF.

The chain employs TRBV19 and TRBJ2-3; D gene uncertain. Germline assignment: CDR1 LNHDA and CDR2 SQIVND (reference sequence). The V and J ends lost 4 bases and 1 base respectively, with 9 bases between them. The CDR3 runs to 14 residues. The CDR3 reads CASSKGSGTDTQYF. CDR3 nucleotide sequence: TGTGCCAGTAGTAAGGGATCCGGCACAGATACGCAGTATTTT.

This chain uses TRBV18 with TRBJ1-2; D not resolved. Trimming removed 2 bases at V and 4 bases at J, with 11 bases between. CDR1 KGHSH and CDR2 LQKENI come from the germline V gene. This CDR3 region has 14 residues. DNA for the CDR3: TGTGCCAGCTCACCATCCGGGGAAGTCTATGGCTACACCTTC. Protein product: CASSPSGEVYGYTF.

This chain links TRBV28 with TRBJ1-1; D gene uncertain. The CDR3 extends over 11 amino acids. Germline CDR1 reads MDHEN; CDR2 reads SYDVKM. V was shortened by 6 bases and J by 4 bases, with 6 bases between the two germline ends. The CDR3 DNA sequence: TGTGCCAGCAGCCTCTCCACTGAAGCTTTCTTT. Translated: CASSLSTEAFF.

J is TRBJ1-4 and V is TRBV18, with D unclear. The CDR3 runs 14 residues. V lost 0 bases and J 8 bases, leaving 10 bases between the germline ends. Germline V gives CDR1 KGHSH, CDR2 LQKENI. The CDR3 sequence is CASSPPDFDEKLFF. The CDR3 region has the DNA TGTGCCAGCTCACCACCGGACTTCGACGAAAAACTGTTTTTT.

This clone turned up a few times. The chain carries TRBV28 and TRBJ1-5, with D possibly matching TRBD1 (6 bases). This CDR3 is built from 14 residues. Germline loops: CDR1 MDHEN, CDR2 SYDVKM. Written as DNA, the CDR3 is TGTGCATGGTCCGGGGGCTGGCGCAATCAGCCCCAGCATTTT. It encodes CAWSGGWRNQPQHF.

J is TRBJ2-1 and V is TRBV27, with D possibly matching TRBD2 (6 bases). Trimming removed 8 bases from V and 4 bases from J, with 12 bases in between. The germline V gene encodes CDR1 MNHEY and CDR2 SMNVEV (reference sequence). The CDR3 runs 13 residues. DNA of the CDR3: TGTGCCAGCTCCCCGGGGACTTACAATGAGCAGTTCTTC. This encodes CASSPGTYNEQFF.

The genes are TRBV11-2 and TRBJ2-1; D remains unclear. Germline V CDR1 and CDR2: SGHAT, FQNNGV. With 5 bases removed from V and 10 bases from J, the gap between germline ends came to 12 bases. The CDR3 is made up of 12 amino acids. The chain's CDR3 is CASSLLGGEQFF. CDR3 coding DNA: TGTGCCAGCAGCCTCTTAGGCGGAGAGCAGTTCTTC.

The chain has TRBV7-8 and TRBJ2-2; D uncertain. The germline V gene encodes CDR1 SGHVS and CDR2 FQNEAQ. The V and J ends lost 3 bases and 1 base respectively, with 9 bases between them. This CDR3 is built from 15 residues. CDR3 nucleotide sequence: TGTGCCAGCAGCTTGTCTAGGTTGAACACCGGGGAGCTGTTTTTT. It is translated as CASSLSRLNTGELFF.

Many counts were recorded for this clone. This chain joins TRBV18 and TRBJ2-2; perhaps TRBD1 as D (6 bases). Germline V gene data show CDR1 as KGHSH and CDR2 as LQKENI. This CDR3 contains 15 residues. Trimming cost V 3 bases and J 3 bases, with 11 bases left between them. In DNA, the CDR3 is TGTGCCAGCTCACCTCAGGGGATTTACACCGGGGAGCTGTTTTTT. It translates to CASSPQGIYTGELFF.

V usage is TRBV7-6 and J usage is TRBJ1-5, with unresolved D. The germline CDR1 and CDR2 sequences are SGHVS and FNYEAQ. The CDR3 loop spans 14 amino acids. The V and J ends lost 4 bases and 5 bases respectively, with 12 bases between them. In nucleotides, the CDR3 is TGTGCCAGCAGCTCGCTAGGGTGGGATCAGCCCCAGCATTTT. Protein: CASSSLGWDQPQHF.

The gene calls are TRBV5-6 and TRBJ1-1; the D gene is possibly TRBD1 (5 bases). This CDR3 contains 16 residues. V shed 4 bases and J shed 4 bases, with 20 bases lying between them. Germline CDR1 and CDR2: SGHDT and YYEEEE. The CDR3 protein is CASSPGIGRSGTEAFF. The CDR3 DNA follows: TGTGCCAGCAGCCCAGGGATTGGGAGATCCGGCACTGAAGCTTTCTTT.

The chain uses TRBV4-1 and TRBJ2-6; 7 bases fit TRBD1. The CDR3 is made up of 18 amino acids. Germline V CDR1 and CDR2: MGHRA, YSYEKL. Trimming removed 4 bases from V and 0 bases from J; junction bases left unmatched: 9. The CDR3 spells CASSRRTGAISGANVLTF. The CDR3, as DNA: TGCGCCAGCAGCCGGAGGACAGGTGCTATCTCTGGGGCCAACGTCCTGACTTTC.

The chain carries TRBV18 and TRBJ1-1; D unclear. The CDR3 spans 14 residues. Germline V gene lookup returns CDR1 KGHSH and CDR2 LQKENI. V was pared by 4 bases and J by 7 bases, with 16 bases between. The chain's CDR3 is CASSLNVARDEAFF. The CDR3 DNA reads as TGTGCCAGCTCACTTAACGTAGCTCGGGATGAAGCTTTCTTT.

This clone was counted only a few times. The chain links TRBV4-3 to TRBJ2-3; no firm D call. With 4 bases removed from V and 0 bases from J, the gap between germline ends came to 5 bases. The germline V gene encodes CDR1 LGHNA and CDR2 YSLEER. The CDR3 spans 13 residues. CDR3 region: CASSLTSTDTQYF. CDR3 DNA: TGCGCCAGCAGCCTTACTAGCACAGATACGCAGTATTTT.